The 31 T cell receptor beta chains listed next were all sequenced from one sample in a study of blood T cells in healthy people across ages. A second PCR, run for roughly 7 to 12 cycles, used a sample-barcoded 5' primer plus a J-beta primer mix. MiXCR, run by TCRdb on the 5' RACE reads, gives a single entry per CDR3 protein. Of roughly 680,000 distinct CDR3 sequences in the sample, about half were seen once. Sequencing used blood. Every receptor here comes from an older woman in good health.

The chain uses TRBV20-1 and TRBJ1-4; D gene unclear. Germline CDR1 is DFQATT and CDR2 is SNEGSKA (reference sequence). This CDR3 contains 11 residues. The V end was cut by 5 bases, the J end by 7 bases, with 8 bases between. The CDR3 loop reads CSAEAGEKLFF. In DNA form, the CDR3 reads TGCAGTGCTGAGGCTGGTGAAAAACTGTTTTTT.

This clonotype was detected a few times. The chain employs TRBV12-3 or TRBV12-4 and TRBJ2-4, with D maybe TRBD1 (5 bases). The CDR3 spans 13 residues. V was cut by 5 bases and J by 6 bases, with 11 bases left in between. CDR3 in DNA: TGTGCCAGCAGTAAGGACAAAGCAAACATTCAGTACTTC. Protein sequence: CASSKDKANIQYF.

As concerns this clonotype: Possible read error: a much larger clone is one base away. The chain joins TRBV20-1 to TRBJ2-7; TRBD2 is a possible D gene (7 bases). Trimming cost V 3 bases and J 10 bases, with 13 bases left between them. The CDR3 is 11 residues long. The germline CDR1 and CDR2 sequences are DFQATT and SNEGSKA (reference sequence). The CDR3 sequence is CSARAPGGQYF. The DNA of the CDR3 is TGCAGTGCTAGGGCTCCGGGGGGCCAGTACTTC.

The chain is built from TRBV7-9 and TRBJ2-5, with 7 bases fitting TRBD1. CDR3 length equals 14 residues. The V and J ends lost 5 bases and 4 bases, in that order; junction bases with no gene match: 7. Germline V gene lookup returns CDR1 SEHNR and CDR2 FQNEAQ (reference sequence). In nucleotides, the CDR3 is TGTGCCAGCAGCCCTAGACAGGGATTAGAGACCCAGTACTTC. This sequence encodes CASSPRQGLETQYF.

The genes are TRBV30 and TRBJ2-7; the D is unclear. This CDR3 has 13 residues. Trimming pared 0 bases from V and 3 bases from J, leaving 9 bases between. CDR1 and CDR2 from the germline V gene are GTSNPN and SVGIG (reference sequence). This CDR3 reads CAWSVDNYYEQYF. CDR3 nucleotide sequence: TGTGCCTGGAGTGTAGATAATTACTACGAGCAGTACTTC.

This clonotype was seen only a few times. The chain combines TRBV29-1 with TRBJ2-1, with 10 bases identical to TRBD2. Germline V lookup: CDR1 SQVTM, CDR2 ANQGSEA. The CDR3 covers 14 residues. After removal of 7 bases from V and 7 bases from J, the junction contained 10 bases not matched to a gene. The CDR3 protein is CSALLAGRLNEQFF. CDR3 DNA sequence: TGCAGCGCCCTACTAGCGGGACGCCTTAATGAGCAGTTCTTC.

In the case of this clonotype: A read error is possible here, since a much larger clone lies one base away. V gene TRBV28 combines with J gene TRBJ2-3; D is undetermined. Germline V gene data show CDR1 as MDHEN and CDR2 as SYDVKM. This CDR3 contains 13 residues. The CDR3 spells CAGRWQSQDTQYF. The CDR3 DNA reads TGTGCCGGCAGATGGCAGTCCCAAGATACGCAGTATTTT. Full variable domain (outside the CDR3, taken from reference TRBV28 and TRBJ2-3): DVKVTQSSRYLVKRTGEKVFLECVQDMDHENMFWYRQDPGLGLRLIYFSYDVKMKEKGDIPEGYSVSREKKERFSLILESASTNQTSMYLCAGRWQSQDTQYFGPGTRLTVL.

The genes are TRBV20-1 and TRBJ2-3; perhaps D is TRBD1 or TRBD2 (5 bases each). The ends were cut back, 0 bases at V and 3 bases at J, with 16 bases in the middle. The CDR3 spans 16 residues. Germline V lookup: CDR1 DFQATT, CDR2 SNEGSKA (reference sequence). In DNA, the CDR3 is TGCAGTGCTAGAGATCTGAGGGGAGAGGGAACAGATACGCAGTATTTT. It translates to CSARDLRGEGTDTQYF.

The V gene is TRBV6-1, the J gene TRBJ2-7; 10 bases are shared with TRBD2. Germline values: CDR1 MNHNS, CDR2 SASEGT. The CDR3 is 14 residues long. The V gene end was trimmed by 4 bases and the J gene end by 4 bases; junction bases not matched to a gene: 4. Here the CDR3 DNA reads TGTGCCAGCAGTGTACTAGCGGGGATATACGAGCAGTACTTC. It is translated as CASSVLAGIYEQYF.

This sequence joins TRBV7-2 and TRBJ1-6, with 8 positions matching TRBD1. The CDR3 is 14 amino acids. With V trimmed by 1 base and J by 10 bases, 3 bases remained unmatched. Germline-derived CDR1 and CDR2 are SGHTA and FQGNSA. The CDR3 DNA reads TGTGCCAGCAGCTTAGTGACAGGGGACTCACCCCTCCACTTT. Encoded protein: CASSLVTGDSPLHF.

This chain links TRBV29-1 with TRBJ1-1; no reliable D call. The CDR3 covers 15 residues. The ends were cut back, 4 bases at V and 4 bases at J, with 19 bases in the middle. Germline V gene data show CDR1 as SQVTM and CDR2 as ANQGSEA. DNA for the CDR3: TGCAGCGTTGTGGTACCGACCTACGGCCTCACTGAAGCTTTCTTT. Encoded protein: CSVVVPTYGLTEAFF. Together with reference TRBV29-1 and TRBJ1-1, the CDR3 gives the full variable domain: SAVISQKPSRDICQRGTSLTIQCQVDSQVTMMFWYRQQPGQSLTLIATANQGSEATYESGFVIDKFPISRPNLTFSTLTVSNMSPEDSSIYLCSVVVPTYGLTEAFFGQGTRLTVV.

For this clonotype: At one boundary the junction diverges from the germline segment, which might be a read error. In DNA, the CDR3 is TGTGCCAACAGTTCGCCGGGATTAAACTATGGCTACACCTTC. This encodes CANSSPGLNYGYTF. V gene TRBV28 combines with J gene TRBJ1-2; D gene unclear. The CDR3 runs 14 residues. Germline lookup yields CDR1 MDHEN and CDR2 SYDVKM.

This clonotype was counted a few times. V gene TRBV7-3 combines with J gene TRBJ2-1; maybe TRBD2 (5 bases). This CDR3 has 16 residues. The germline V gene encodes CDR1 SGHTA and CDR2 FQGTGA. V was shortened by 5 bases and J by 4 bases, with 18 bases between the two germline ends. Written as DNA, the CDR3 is TGTGCCAGCAGCGCGGACGGAGCGGCCCGTTACAATGAGCAGTTCTTC. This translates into CASSADGAARYNEQFF.

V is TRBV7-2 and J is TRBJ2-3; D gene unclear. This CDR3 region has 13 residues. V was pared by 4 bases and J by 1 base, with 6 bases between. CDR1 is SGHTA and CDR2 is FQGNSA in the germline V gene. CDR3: CASSSAGTDTQYF. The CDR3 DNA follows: TGTGCCAGCAGCTCAGCAGGCACAGATACGCAGTATTTT.

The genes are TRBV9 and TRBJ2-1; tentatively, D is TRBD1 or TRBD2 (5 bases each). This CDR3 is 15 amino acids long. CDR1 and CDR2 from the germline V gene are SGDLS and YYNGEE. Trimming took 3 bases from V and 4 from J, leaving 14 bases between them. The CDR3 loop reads CASSDLGTGYNEQFF. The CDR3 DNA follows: TGTGCCAGCAGCGACCTCGGGACGGGGTACAATGAGCAGTTCTTC.

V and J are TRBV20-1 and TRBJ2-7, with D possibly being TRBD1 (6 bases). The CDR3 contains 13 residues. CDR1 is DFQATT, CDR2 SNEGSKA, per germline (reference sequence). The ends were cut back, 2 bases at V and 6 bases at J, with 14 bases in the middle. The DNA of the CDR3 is TGCAGTGCTAGAAGGACGAACAGGGTCGAGCAGTACTTC. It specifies CSARRTNRVEQYF.

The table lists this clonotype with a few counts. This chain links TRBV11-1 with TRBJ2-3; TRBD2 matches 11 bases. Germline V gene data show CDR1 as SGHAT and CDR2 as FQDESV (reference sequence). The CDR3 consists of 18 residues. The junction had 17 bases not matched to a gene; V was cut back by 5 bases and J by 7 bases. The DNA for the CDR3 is TGTGCCAGCAGCCGCCTACGAGAACTAGCGGGAGTTCTGAATACGCAGTATTTT. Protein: CASSRLRELAGVLNTQYF.

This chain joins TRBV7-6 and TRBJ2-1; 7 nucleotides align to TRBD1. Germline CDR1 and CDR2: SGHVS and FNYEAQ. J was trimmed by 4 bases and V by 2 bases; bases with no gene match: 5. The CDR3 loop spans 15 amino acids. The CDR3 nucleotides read TGTGCCAGCAGCTTACAGGGGGAGAGGTACAATGAGCAGTTCTTC. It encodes CASSLQGERYNEQFF.

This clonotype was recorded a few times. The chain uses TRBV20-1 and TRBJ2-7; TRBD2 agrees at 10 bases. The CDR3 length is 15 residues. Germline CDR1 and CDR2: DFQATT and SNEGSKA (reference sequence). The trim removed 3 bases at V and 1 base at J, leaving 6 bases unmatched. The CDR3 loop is CSASPLAGASYEQYF. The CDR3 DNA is TGCAGTGCTAGCCCCCTAGCGGGAGCTTCCTACGAGCAGTACTTC.

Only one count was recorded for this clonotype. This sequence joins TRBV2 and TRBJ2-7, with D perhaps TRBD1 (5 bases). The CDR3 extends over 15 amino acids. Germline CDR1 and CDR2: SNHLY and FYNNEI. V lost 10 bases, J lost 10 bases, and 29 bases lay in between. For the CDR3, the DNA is TGTGCCACGAAGACCTCAACCCGGGCCCAAGGGGCCCAGTACTTC. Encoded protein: CATKTSTRAQGAQYF. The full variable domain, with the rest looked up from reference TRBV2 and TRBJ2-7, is EPEVTQTPSHQVTQMGQEVILRCVPISNHLYFYWYRQILGQKVEFLVSFYNNEISEKSEIFDDQFSVERPDGSNFTLKIRSTKLEDSAMYFCATKTSTRAQGAQYFGPGTRLTVT.

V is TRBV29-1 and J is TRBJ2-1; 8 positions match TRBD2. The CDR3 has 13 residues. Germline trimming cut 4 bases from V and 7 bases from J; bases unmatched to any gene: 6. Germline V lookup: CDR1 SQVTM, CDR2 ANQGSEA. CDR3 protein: CSVGGGGSNEQFF. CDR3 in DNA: TGCAGCGTTGGTGGCGGGGGGTCTAATGAGCAGTTCTTC.

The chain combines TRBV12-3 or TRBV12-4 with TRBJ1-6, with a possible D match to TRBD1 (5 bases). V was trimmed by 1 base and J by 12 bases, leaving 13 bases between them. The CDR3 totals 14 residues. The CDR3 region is CASSLGQAQGPLHF. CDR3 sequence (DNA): TGTGCCAGCAGTTTAGGGCAGGCGCAGGGACCCCTCCACTTT.

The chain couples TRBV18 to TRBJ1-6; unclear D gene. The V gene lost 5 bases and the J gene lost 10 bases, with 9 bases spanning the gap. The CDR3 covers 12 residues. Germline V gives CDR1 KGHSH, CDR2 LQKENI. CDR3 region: CASSGPVSPLHF. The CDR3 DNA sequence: TGTGCCAGCTCAGGACCCGTGTCACCCCTCCACTTT.

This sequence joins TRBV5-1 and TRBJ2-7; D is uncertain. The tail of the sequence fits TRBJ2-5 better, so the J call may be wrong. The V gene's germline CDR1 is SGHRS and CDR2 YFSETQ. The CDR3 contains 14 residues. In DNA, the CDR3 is TGCGCCAGCAGCTTGGCCAACATCCAAGAGACCCAGTACTTC. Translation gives CASSLANIQETQYF.

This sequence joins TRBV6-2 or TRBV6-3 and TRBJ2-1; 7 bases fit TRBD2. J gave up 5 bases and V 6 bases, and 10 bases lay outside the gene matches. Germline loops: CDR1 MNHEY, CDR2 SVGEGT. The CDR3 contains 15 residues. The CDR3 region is CASRTKRDTNNEQFF. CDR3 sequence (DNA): TGTGCCAGCAGAACCAAGCGGGATACCAACAATGAGCAGTTCTTC.

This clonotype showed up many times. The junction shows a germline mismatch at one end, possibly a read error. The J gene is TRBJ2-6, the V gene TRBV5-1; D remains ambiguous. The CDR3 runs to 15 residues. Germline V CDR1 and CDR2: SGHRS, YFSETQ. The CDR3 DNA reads TGCGCCAGCACCTTGACAACCCCTGGGGCCAACGTCCTGACTTTC. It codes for CASTLTTPGANVLTF.

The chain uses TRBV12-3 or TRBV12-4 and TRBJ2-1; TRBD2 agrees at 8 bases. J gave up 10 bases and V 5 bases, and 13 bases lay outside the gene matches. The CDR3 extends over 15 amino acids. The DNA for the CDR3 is TGTGCCAGCAGTCCAAGGGAGCGGGAGTTCTACGAGCAGTTCTTC. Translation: CASSPREREFYEQFF.

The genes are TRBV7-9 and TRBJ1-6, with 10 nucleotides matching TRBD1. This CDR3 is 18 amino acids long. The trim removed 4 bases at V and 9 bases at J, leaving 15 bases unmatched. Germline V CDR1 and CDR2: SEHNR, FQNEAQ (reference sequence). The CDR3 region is CASSSGRDRGPAGSPLHF. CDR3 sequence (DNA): TGTGCCAGCAGCTCGGGCCGGGACAGGGGCCCCGCTGGTTCACCCCTCCACTTT.

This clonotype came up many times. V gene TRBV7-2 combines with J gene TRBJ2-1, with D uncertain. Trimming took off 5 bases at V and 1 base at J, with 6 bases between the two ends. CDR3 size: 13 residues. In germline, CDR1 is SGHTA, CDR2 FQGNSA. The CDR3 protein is CASSAQSYNEQFF. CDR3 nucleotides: TGTGCCAGCAGCGCCCAATCCTACAATGAGCAGTTCTTC.

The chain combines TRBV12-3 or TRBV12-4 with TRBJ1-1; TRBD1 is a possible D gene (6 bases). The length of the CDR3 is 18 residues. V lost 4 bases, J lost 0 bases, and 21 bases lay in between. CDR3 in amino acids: CASSSARGIGSLNTEAFF. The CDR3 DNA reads TGTGCCAGCAGTTCAGCAAGGGGGATCGGCTCTTTGAACACTGAAGCTTTCTTT.

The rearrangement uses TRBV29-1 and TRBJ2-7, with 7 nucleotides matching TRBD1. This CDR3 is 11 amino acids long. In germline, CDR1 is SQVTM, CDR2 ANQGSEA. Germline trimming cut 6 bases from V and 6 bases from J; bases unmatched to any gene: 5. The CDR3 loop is CSVATGVEQYF. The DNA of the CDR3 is TGCAGCGTGGCAACAGGGGTCGAGCAGTACTTC.